This TCR beta chain was recovered during a study of T cells in localized non-small cell lung cancer. Broader study findings: Elevated circulating T cell density in blood was associated with longer overall survival. Uninvolved neighboring lung showed the greatest T cell clonality, exceeding tumor. Appearances in adjacent lung were noted for a median 57 of the top 100 tumor clones.

About this clone itself: Its antigen is not identified.

CDR1 is SGDLS, CDR2 YYNGEE, per germline. The CDR3 is 14 amino acids. V was pared by 1 base and J by 1 base, with 8 bases between. Data came from immunoSEQ multiplex PCR; TCRdb stores just in-frame clones and leaves some out. The sample includes about 2,600 clones, around 31% of them seen just once. The chain links TRBV9 to TRBJ1-1, with a possible D match to TRBD1 (5 bases). This TCR was sampled from a man aged 35-69 years with stage I lung adenocarcinoma. The sequences come from lung tumor tissue, collected before any cancer treatment. The CDR3 is CASSVTGGNTEAFF. The CDR3 region has the DNA TGTGCCAGCAGCGTAACAGGCGGGAACACTGAAGCTTTCTTT.